These T cell receptor beta chains were read from a single sample in a study of T cells in localized non-small cell lung cancer. Only in-frame clones appear in the TCRdb table, and some are missing; sequencing was by immunoSEQ multiplex PCR. The data show 2,000 or so clones, with 35% to 40% seen just once and roughly 12% held by the top ten. The sample was lung tumor tissue, taken before any cancer treatment. The origin of the receptors is a male donor at least 60 years old with stage II lung adenocarcinoma. The CDR3 runs from the conserved cysteine through the conserved F or W. Each record gives: J gene, CDR3 length, D gene, V gene, clone size, CDR3 DNA, CDR3 protein. The D gene is left open where the match is weak. Clone sizes are given selectively: once, few, many, or a class where the clone is expanded.

J gene: TRBJ2-2; CDR3 length: 16; D gene: -; V gene: TRBV6-8; clone size: -; CDR3 DNA: TGTGCCATCCCCGGTATCGGGGGACCCGACACCGGGGAGCTGTTTTTT; CDR3 protein: CAIPGIGGPDTGELFF
J gene: TRBJ1-1; CDR3 length: 14; D gene: -; V gene: TRBV11-3; clone size: medium-sized; CDR3 DNA: TGTGCCAGCAGACCTGGGATGGATAACACTGAAGCTTTCTTT; CDR3 protein: CASRPGMDNTEAFF
J gene: TRBJ1-4; CDR3 length: 15; D gene: TRBD1; V gene: TRBV25-1; clone size: -; CDR3 DNA: TGTGCCAGCAGTGAAAACAGGGGGCCCAATGAAAAACTGTTTTTT; CDR3 protein: CASSENRGPNEKLFF
J gene: TRBJ2-5; CDR3 length: 14; D gene: -; V gene: TRBV11-3; clone size: medium-sized; CDR3 DNA: TGTGCCAGCAGCCTATACGGGTTGGTAGAGACCCAGTACTTC; CDR3 protein: CASSLYGLVETQYF
J gene: TRBJ2-1; CDR3 length: 14; D gene: -; V gene: TRBV27; clone size: few; CDR3 DNA: TGTGCCAGCAGTATCTTGACAGGTCGCCATGAGCAGTTCTTC; CDR3 protein: CASSILTGRHEQFF
J gene: TRBJ1-3; CDR3 length: 14; D gene: TRBD1; V gene: TRBV18; clone size: few; CDR3 DNA: TGTGCCAGCTCACCACTGGGACAGGGAAACACCATATATTTT; CDR3 protein: CASSPLGQGNTIYF
J gene: TRBJ1-4; CDR3 length: 14; D gene: -; V gene: TRBV19; clone size: -; CDR3 DNA: TGTGCCAGTACGAGGGGCAGAACTAATGAAAAACTGTTTTTT; CDR3 protein: CASTRGRTNEKLFF
J gene: TRBJ2-1; CDR3 length: 13; D gene: -; V gene: TRBV19; clone size: -; CDR3 DNA: TGTGCCAGTAATCAAGGCAATTACAATGAGCAGTTCTTC; CDR3 protein: CASNQGNYNEQFF
J gene: TRBJ1-4; CDR3 length: 15; D gene: TRBD1; V gene: TRBV25-1; clone size: -; CDR3 DNA: TGTGCCAGCAGTGACCGGGACAGGGGGAAAGAAAAACTGTTTTTT; CDR3 protein: CASSDRDRGKEKLFF
J gene: TRBJ2-1; CDR3 length: 14; D gene: TRBD2; V gene: TRBV19; clone size: -; CDR3 DNA: TGTGCCAGTAGTATCTCTAGCGGCGGCAATGAGCAGTTCTTC; CDR3 protein: CASSISSGGNEQFF
J gene: TRBJ1-2; CDR3 length: 12; D gene: -; V gene: TRBV29-1; clone size: -; CDR3 DNA: TGCAGCGTTGACAGGAGAAAGGATGGCTACACCTTC; CDR3 protein: CSVDRRKDGYTF
J gene: TRBJ1-4; CDR3 length: 15; D gene: -; V gene: TRBV4-1; clone size: -; CDR3 DNA: TGCGCCACCAACCTAGCGACTACAACTAATGAAAAACTGTTTTTT; CDR3 protein: CATNLATTTNEKLFF